Below are 13 T cell receptor beta chains sequenced from a single sample in a study of graft-versus-host responses after intestinal transplantation. Data came from immunoSEQ multiplex PCR; TCRdb stores just in-frame clones and leaves some out. Of approximately 100,000 clones listed, around 86% are singletons. The sequencing here drew on PBMCs, taken 255 days after intestinal transplant. These TCRs come from a human patient who received an intestinal transplant, so some T cells may come from the graft donor.

The chain is built from TRBV6-5 and TRBJ2-5, with D possibly matching TRBD1 (6 bases). V was trimmed by 8 bases and J by 7 bases, leaving 11 bases between them. CDR1 is MNHEY and CDR2 is SVGAGI in the germline V gene. This CDR3 spans 11 amino acids. The CDR3, as DNA: TGTGCCAGCGGCTTACAGGGGACCCAGTACTTC. Its translation is CASGLQGTQYF.

This clone was recorded only once. The CDR3 region is CASGVEARRYEQYV. DNA for the CDR3: TGTGCCAGCGGCGTAGAGGCCAGGCGTTACGAGCAGTACGTC. The rearrangement joins TRBV9 to TRBJ2-7; D ambiguous. Germline-derived CDR1 and CDR2 are SGDLS and YYNGEE. The CDR3 length is 14 residues.

The chain couples TRBV9 to TRBJ2-5; 9 bases are shared with TRBD1. Germline assignment: CDR1 SGDLS and CDR2 YYNGEE. J was trimmed by 5 bases and V by 4 bases; bases with no gene match: 9. The CDR3 sequence is 15 residues long. In DNA, the CDR3 is TGTGCCAGCAGCCTCACCGGGACAGGGCGCGAGACCCAGTACTTC. Encoded protein: CASSLTGTGRETQYF.

A note on this clone: The germline gene is not matched at one end of the junction; a read error may be the cause. The CDR3 spells CSAGLPPDF. The CDR3 bases are TGCAGTGCTGGTCTACCCCCCGACTTC. V and J are TRBV20-1 and TRBJ2-7; no clear D gene. CDR3 size: 9 residues. Germline V gives CDR1 DFQATT, CDR2 SNEGSKA (reference sequence).

The rearrangement links TRBV18 to TRBJ1-6; 7 bases map to TRBD1. Germline CDR1 is KGHSH and CDR2 is LQKENI. The CDR3 is made up of 17 amino acids. After removal of 3 bases from V and 1 base from J, the junction contained 6 bases not matched to a gene. The CDR3 loop is CASSPDRPASYNSPLHF. CDR3 nucleotide sequence: TGTGCCAGCTCACCGGACAGGCCTGCTTCCTATAATTCACCCCTCCACTTT.

The chain employs TRBV10-3 and TRBJ2-1; D is undetermined. The V gene lost 5 bases and the J gene lost 4 bases, with 15 bases spanning the gap. Germline-derived CDR1 and CDR2 are ENHRY and SYGVKD. CDR3 length: 15 residues. CDR3 in DNA: TGTGCCATCAGTCCCAGGAGAGAAGGGTACAATGAGCAGTTCTTC. This codes for CAISPRREGYNEQFF.

This chain uses TRBV6-5 with TRBJ1-1; perhaps TRBD1 as D (6 bases). V was cut by 7 bases and J by 0 bases, with 15 bases left in between. The CDR3 is 15 residues long. In germline, CDR1 is MNHEY, CDR2 SVGAGI. The DNA of the CDR3 is TGTGCCAGCAAGTCAGGGGCGTTCATGAACACTGAAGCTTTCTTT. Protein product: CASKSGAFMNTEAFF.

V gene TRBV6-5 combines with J gene TRBJ2-5, with 7 bases identical to TRBD1. Germline assignment: CDR1 MNHEY and CDR2 SVGAGI. The CDR3 is 15 amino acids. V lost 0 bases, J lost 2 bases, and 3 bases stayed unmatched. CDR3 sequence: CASSYSTTGQETQYF. The CDR3 DNA sequence: TGTGCCAGCAGTTACTCGACGACAGGGCAAGAGACCCAGTACTTC.

This sequence joins TRBV5-4 and TRBJ1-2; tentative D call: TRBD1 (6 bases). The germline V gene encodes CDR1 SGHNT and CDR2 YYREEE (reference sequence). V lost 3 bases and J 4 bases, leaving 16 bases between the germline ends. The CDR3 consists of 15 residues. This CDR3 is CASSSLGGATYGYTF. The CDR3 bases are TGTGCCAGCAGCTCGCTGGGGGGGGCAACCTATGGCTACACCTTC.

The CDR3 loop is CASRNTLASGSSYNEQFF. The CDR3 DNA follows: TGTGCCAGCAGGAATACCCTCGCTAGCGGCAGCTCCTACAATGAGCAGTTCTTC. The chain recombines TRBV5-4 with TRBJ2-1, with 7 bases fitting TRBD2. V was clipped by 5 bases and J by 0 bases; unmatched bases: 14. The CDR3 has 18 amino acids. Germline CDR1 SGHNT, CDR2 YYREEE (reference sequence).

The chain couples TRBV6-1 to TRBJ1-2; weak D call: TRBD1 (5 bases). In germline, CDR1 is MNHNS, CDR2 SASEGT. CDR3 size: 16 residues. The V end was cut by 3 bases, the J end by 4 bases, with 18 bases between. CDR3 protein: CASSEDGAGPIYGYTF. CDR3 DNA sequence: TGTGCCAGCAGTGAGGATGGGGCAGGGCCCATCTATGGCTACACCTTC.

The gene calls are TRBV4-1 and TRBJ2-2; D gene ambiguous. Trimming stripped 1 base from V and 0 bases from J, with 9 bases between. Looked up from germline, CDR1 is MGHRA and CDR2 is YSYEKL. The CDR3 runs to 16 residues. The CDR3 region has the DNA TGCGCCAGCAGCCAAGCGCCCCTTGCGAACACCGGGGAGCTGTTTTTT. Its protein is CASSQAPLANTGELFF.

V usage is TRBV27 and J usage is TRBJ2-7; 7 positions match TRBD1. The V gene's germline CDR1 is MNHEY and CDR2 SMNVEV (reference sequence). This CDR3 contains 17 residues. Unmatched junction bases numbered 10, after V lost 1 base and J lost 1 base. The CDR3 sequence is CASSLYVGDSSSYEQYF. The CDR3 DNA reads as TGTGCCAGCAGTTTATATGTCGGGGACAGTTCTTCCTACGAGCAGTACTTC.